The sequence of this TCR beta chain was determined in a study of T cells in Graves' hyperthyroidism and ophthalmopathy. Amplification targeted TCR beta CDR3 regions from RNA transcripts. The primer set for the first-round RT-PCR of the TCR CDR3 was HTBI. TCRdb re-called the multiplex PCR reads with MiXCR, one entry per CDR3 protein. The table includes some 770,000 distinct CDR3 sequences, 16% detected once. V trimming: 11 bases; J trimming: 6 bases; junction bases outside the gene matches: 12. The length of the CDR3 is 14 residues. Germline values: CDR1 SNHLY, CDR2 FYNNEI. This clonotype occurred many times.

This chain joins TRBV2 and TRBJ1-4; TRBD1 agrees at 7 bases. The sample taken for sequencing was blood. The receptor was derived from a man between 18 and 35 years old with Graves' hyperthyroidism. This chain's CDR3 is CAFTRDRFYEKLFF. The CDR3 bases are TGTGCCTTCACTCGGGACAGATTTTATGAAAAACTGTTTTTT.